This TCR beta chain was recovered during a study of shared T cell receptors in the human thymus (dated by TCRdb to about 2021). At the level of the whole study: The study examined how self-reactive, shared T-cell receptor alpha chains are generated in the human thymus.

Library construction relied on the immunoSEQ multiplex PCR assay. Here the immuneACCESS table is served through TCRdb, limited to in-frame sequences with V and J called. Missing clones are a known gap in these copies; in checked studies unresolved V genes cover under half, and the rest lacks a known reason. Within this sample are 450,000 to 650,000 clones, with around three quarters of them counted one time only. Of the sample, roughly 0.013% falls within the top ten clones. A remark on this clone: The specificity of this receptor is unknown. No base quality values were provided; no much bigger clone lies one nucleotide off.

The CDR3 measures 16 amino acids from cysteine to phenylalanine. CDR3 DNA only is kept here, 48 bases in frame from base 1. From the germline V gene (reference sequence), CDR1 is LNHDA and CDR2 is SQIVND. Trimming removed 3 bases from V and 9 bases from J; the gene matches leave 14 bases unexplained. The same specimen was also included in a second study, on human thymus T cells. The other study reports the following: In Finland, the donors were immunologically healthy infants who were having open corrective cardiac surgery for congenital heart defects. Thymus tissue was obtained as surgical resects removed during corrective cardiac surgery. V and J gene segment usage appeared biased in both thymic and peripheral blood repertoires. Highly overlapping thymic TCR repertoires among unrelated individuals were reported in the related research. The study described the TCR alpha and beta repertoires in roughly 8 infant thymus samples and four matching peripheral blood samples. Donor ages ranged from about 6 to 244 days, and the cohort comprised roughly 6 male and a couple of female infants. Thymocytes were released mechanically from tissue and stored at -70 °C as pellets of 10-30 million cells. A QIAsymphony instrument was used to extract genomic DNA from the frozen cell pellets. TCRB and TCRAD loci were amplified from a standardized quantity of quality-controlled genomic DNA using the immunoSEQ multiplex PCR assay. The V(D)J region was spanned by amplicons of a length sufficient to cover the CDR3 and to identify V and J genes. Amplicon sequencing was performed on an Illumina platform through the commercial immunoSEQ service. Primer bias and sequencing errors were corrected using previously described methods, and TCRAD and TCRB definitions followed the IMGT database. immunoSEQ Analyzer 3.0 and VDJTools were used for repertoire analysis, which covered basic statistics, V/J segment usage, diversity estimates, rarefaction and pairwise overlap. Chao1, ChaoE, Efron-Thisted, Shannon and inverse Simpson indices were used to estimate diversity, which was also estimated on datasets down-sampled to the smallest sample. For repertoire overlap, CDR3 nucleotide sequence, V gene and J gene had to match strictly, and clustering was done by Jaccard-based multidimensional scaling. On average, thymus samples gave 750,000 to 1,000,000 unique TCRB clonotypes, whereas blood samples gave about 84,000.

The chain employs TRBV19 and TRBJ2-1; a stretch of 7 junction bases matches TRBD2. Sequenced input: thymocytes. The TCR originated in a boy under three years old with a congenital heart defect. Donor details come from another sample of the same person, matched by shared clones. The CDR3 protein sequence reads: CASSIGFSGYPGEQFF. The nucleotides read TGTGCCAGTAGTATTGGGTTTAGCGGGTATCCCGGTGAGCAGTTCTTC.